This T cell receptor beta chain comes out of a study of post-analysis software for immune sequencing data. Whole-study results and caveats: There were five TRBV segments more frequent in patients than controls, and TRBV5-6, TRBV5-1 and TRBV20-1 were among them. A significant reduction in normalized Chao1 diversity was observed in multiple sclerosis patients versus controls.

Unique molecular identifiers featured in each of the TCR beta cDNA libraries. Around 460,000 cDNA molecules came from around 1 to 9.1 million T cells. Each CDR3 protein is one row after TCRdb ran MiXCR on the PCR reads. The sample records approximately 570,000 distinct CDR3 sequences, roughly 40% being singletons. Trimming left V 0 bases short and J 2 bases short, with 8 bases between. The germline gives CDR1 SGHRS, CDR2 YFSETQ. This CDR3 contains 14 residues. This clonotype came up a few times. The antigen remains unidentified. Source material: blood. This receptor was identified in a girl between 10 and 17 years old with multiple sclerosis. This sequence joins TRBV5-1 and TRBJ2-5; D is undetermined. Here the CDR3 DNA reads TGCGCCAGCAGCTTGGCCGTGGGGCAAGAGACCCAGTACTTC. Translation gives CASSLAVGQETQYF.